The 18 T cell receptor beta chains presented below share a single source sample, sequenced in a study of blood T cell repertoires in COVID-19. The protocol was immunoSEQ multiplex PCR, while the TCRdb copy is restricted to in-frame clones and leaves out a portion. There are a few hundred thousand clones in the sample; roughly 83% occur only once, and approximately 1.4% lies in the top ten. Material for sequencing was PBMCs or T cells enriched from blood (not recorded which). These receptors were taken from a woman aged 40 to 49 with acute COVID-19.

V and J are TRBV7-2 and TRBJ1-6; 10 bases are shared with TRBD1. Germline CDR1 is SGHTA and CDR2 is FQGNSA. V shed 5 bases and J 7 bases; nucleotides not matched to a gene: 8. CDR3 size: 16 residues. In DNA form, the CDR3 reads TGTGCCAGCAGCCCACGACAGGGGGCGGGAAATTCACCCCTCCACTTT. Protein product: CASSPRQGAGNSPLHF.

The chain links TRBV11-2 to TRBJ1-6; D unclear. The germline gives CDR1 SGHAT, CDR2 FQNNGV. The CDR3 is made up of 15 amino acids. Trimming stripped 3 bases from V and 0 bases from J, with 6 bases between. This CDR3 reads CASSLGDSYNSPLHF. The CDR3 bases are TGTGCCAGCAGCTTGGGAGACTCCTATAATTCACCCCTCCACTTT.

J is TRBJ1-2 and V is TRBV19; no clear D. The germline gives CDR1 LNHDA, CDR2 SQIVND (reference sequence). The CDR3 consists of 14 residues. V lost 10 bases and J 3 bases, leaving 18 bases between the germline ends. In nucleotides, the CDR3 is TGTGCCATAATGAAGAGGCGCAGCGACTATGGCTACACCTTC. Protein product: CAIMKRRSDYGYTF. The complete variable domain, with remaining parts taken from reference TRBV19 and TRBJ1-2, reads DGGITQSPKYLFRKEGQNVTLSCEQNLNHDAMYWYRQDPGQGLRLIYYSQIVNDFQKGDIAEGYSVSREKKESFPLTVTSAQKNPTAFYLCAIMKRRSDYGYTFGSGTRLTVV.

A single count supports this clone. The chain carries TRBV9 and TRBJ2-5, with D unclear. Germline-derived CDR1 and CDR2 are SGDLS and YYNGEE. The CDR3 is 14 residues long. Between the trimmed V and J ends, which lost 0 bases and 1 base, there was a span of 7 bases. This CDR3 reads CASSVGRIQETQYF. CDR3 DNA sequence: TGTGCCAGCAGCGTAGGGCGGATCCAAGAGACCCAGTACTTC.

In nucleotides, the CDR3 is TGTGCCAGTAGTTTACGACAGGGGAGTCAGCCCCAGCATTTT. It yields the protein CASSLRQGSQPQHF. V is TRBV19 and J is TRBJ1-5, with 8 bases aligning to TRBD1. The V and J ends lost 5 bases and 6 bases, in that order; junction bases with no gene match: 6. The V gene's germline CDR1 is LNHDA and CDR2 SQIVND (reference sequence). This CDR3 has 14 amino acids.

In this sample, this clone turned up a few times. The CDR3 loop is CASSRDIWWEPQHF. The CDR3 DNA reads TGTGCCAGCAGTAGGGACATCTGGTGGGAGCCCCAGCATTTT. The rearrangement uses TRBV6-2 or TRBV6-3 and TRBJ1-5, with D perhaps TRBD1 (6 bases). This CDR3 spans 14 amino acids. In germline, CDR1 is MNHEY, CDR2 SVGEGT. Trimming took off 5 bases at V and 8 bases at J, with 16 bases between the two ends.

V and J are TRBV5-6 and TRBJ2-7; the D is unclear. The V end lost 2 bases, the J end lost 2 bases, and 8 bases lay between the germline ends. The CDR3 sequence is 13 residues long. Germline-derived CDR1 and CDR2 are SGHDT and YYEEEE. Here the CDR3 reads CASSLRRTYEQYF. The CDR3 coding sequence is TGTGCCAGCAGCTTACGCAGGACCTACGAGCAGTACTTC. The variable domain in full, with the rest retrieved from reference TRBV5-6 and TRBJ2-7, is DAGVTQSPTHLIKTRGQQVTLRCSPKSGHDTVSWYQQALGQGPQFIFQYYEEEERQRGNFPDRFSGHQFPNYSSELNVNALLLGDSALYLCASSLRRTYEQYFGPGTRLTVT.

The chain recombines TRBV6-5 with TRBJ2-7; D might be TRBD1 (5 bases). This CDR3 comprises 13 residues. The germline V gene encodes CDR1 MNHEY and CDR2 SVGAGI. DNA of the CDR3: TGTGCAAAGGATGGTCAGGGTAGGCGCGAGCAGTACTTC. Encoded protein: CAKDGQGRREQYF.

The chain links TRBV3-1 (or the pseudogene TRBV3-2) to TRBJ1-1, with TRBD1 matching 10 bases. This CDR3 region has 14 residues. CDR1 is LGHDT and CDR2 is YNNKEL in the germline V gene (reference sequence). V shed 4 bases, J shed 7 bases, and the junction held 6 bases outside the gene matches. The CDR3 sequence is CASSLRTGGNEAFF. The CDR3 DNA is TGTGCCAGCAGCCTTCGGACAGGGGGGAATGAAGCTTTCTTT.

The V call is TRBV1, the J call TRBJ2-3; TRBD2, the D gene given by the table, was not confirmed from the DNA. TRBV1 counts as a pseudogene. The CDR3 sequence is 12 residues long. CDR3 region: CTSSPSLGHQYF. In nucleotides, the CDR3 is TGCACCAGCAGCCCTAGTCTAGGCCACCAGTATTTT.

This clone was observed once. The rearrangement joins TRBV3-1 (or the pseudogene TRBV3-2) to TRBJ1-3; 10 bases are a match to TRBD1. The germline CDR1 and CDR2 sequences are LGHDT and YNNKEL (reference sequence). This CDR3 spans 19 amino acids. Trimming removed 3 bases from V and 0 bases from J; junction bases left unmatched: 11. The CDR3 protein is CASSHPGTGALSSGNTIYF. As DNA, the CDR3 is TGTGCCAGCAGCCACCCCGGGACAGGGGCATTAAGCTCTGGAAACACCATATATTTT.

This sequence joins TRBV13 and TRBJ2-3; 7 positions agree with TRBD1. CDR3 size: 14 residues. Germline CDR1 and CDR2: PRHDT and FYEKMQ (reference sequence). The trim removed 4 bases at V and 0 bases at J, leaving 1 base unmatched. CDR3 loop: CASSSDRSTDTQYF. In DNA, the CDR3 is TGTGCCAGCAGCTCGGACAGGAGCACAGATACGCAGTATTTT.

The chain uses TRBV4-1 and TRBJ1-2; weak D call: TRBD1 (5 bases). The germline gives CDR1 MGHRA, CDR2 YSYEKL. This CDR3 contains 15 residues. Trimming left V 1 base short and J 6 bases short, with 15 bases between. CDR3 coding DNA: TGCGCCAGCAGCCAAGTATTGGGGGGAGTGAATGGCTACACCTTC. This translates into CASSQVLGGVNGYTF.

This chain connects TRBV6-5 to TRBJ2-3; 9 nucleotides align to TRBD1. Germline CDR1 and CDR2: MNHEY and SVGAGI. Trimming cost V 6 bases and J 3 bases; bases outside gene matches: 4. CDR3 length: 14 amino acids. This CDR3 is CASRTGGGTDTQYF. The CDR3, as DNA: TGTGCCAGCAGGACAGGGGGTGGAACAGATACGCAGTATTTT.

This sequence joins TRBV5-6 and TRBJ1-6; D possibly corresponds to TRBD1 (6 bases). V was trimmed by 4 bases and J by 4 bases, leaving 12 bases between them. The germline V gene has CDR1 SGHDT and CDR2 YYEEEE. This CDR3 has 15 residues. The CDR3 spells CASSLGGQYNSPLHF. DNA of the CDR3: TGTGCCAGCAGCCTGGGGGGCCAATATAATTCACCCCTCCACTTT. Full variable domain (rest looked up from reference TRBV5-6 and TRBJ1-6): DAGVTQSPTHLIKTRGQQVTLRCSPKSGHDTVSWYQQALGQGPQFIFQYYEEEERQRGNFPDRFSGHQFPNYSSELNVNALLLGDSALYLCASSLGGQYNSPLHFGNGTRLTVT.

The V call is TRBV30, the J call TRBJ2-7; 9 nucleotides agree with TRBD1. Germline CDR1 is GTSNPN and CDR2 is SVGIG (reference sequence). The CDR3 has 16 amino acids. V shed 0 bases and J 4 bases; nucleotides not matched to a gene: 10. The CDR3 loop is CAWSVMGTGRNYEQYF. CDR3 sequence (DNA): TGTGCCTGGAGTGTTATGGGGACAGGGAGAAATTACGAGCAGTACTTC.

To note about this clone: The junction differs from germline at one of its ends, possibly a read error. The rearrangement links TRBV6-8 to TRBJ1-6, with D uncertain. CDR3 length equals 11 residues. CDR1 is MNHGY and CDR2 is SAAAGT in the germline V gene. CDR3 coding DNA: TGTGCCAGCAGTTATCCAGGCTATCCCCTCTTT. It specifies CASSYPGYPLF.

The genes are TRBV19 and TRBJ1-2, with a weak D call TRBD1 (6 bases). V lost 4 bases and J lost 4, with 10 bases in between. This CDR3 comprises 13 residues. In germline, CDR1 is LNHDA, CDR2 SQIVND (reference sequence). Written as DNA, the CDR3 is TGTGCCAGTAGTACGCGGACAGTCTATGGCTACACCTTC. Encoded protein: CASSTRTVYGYTF. The full variable domain, in which reference TRBV19 and TRBJ1-2 provide the parts outside the CDR3, is DGGITQSPKYLFRKEGQNVTLSCEQNLNHDAMYWYRQDPGQGLRLIYYSQIVNDFQKGDIAEGYSVSREKKESFPLTVTSAQKNPTAFYLCASSTRTVYGYTFGSGTRLTVV.